This T cell receptor (beta chain) is drawn from a study of cytomegalovirus exposure and HLA in healthy donors. PCR used 60 Vbeta primers and 13 Jbeta primers. Sequenced by immunoSEQ multiplex PCR; TCRdb stores in-frame clones only, minus some. The sample consists of about 130,000 clones, 75% to 85% of them appearing once. Broader study findings: In a later analysis, 15,000 to 20,000 TCR beta sequences were associated with HLA alleles at 0.05 false discovery rate.

Per germline, CDR1 MNHEY and CDR2 SVGAGI. Trimming cost V 3 bases and J 5 bases; bases outside gene matches: 9. This CDR3 region has 16 residues. On this clone itself: Its antigen remains unknown.

This receptor was taken from a man aged 30 to 45 in good health and CMV-seronegative. The sample was PBMCs. This chain links TRBV6-5 with TRBJ2-2, with 7 bases fitting TRBD2. CDR3 nucleotides: TGTGCCAGCAGTTATTATGGGCTAGCGGATACCGGGGAGCTGTTTTTT. This translates into CASSYYGLADTGELFF.